Each of the 8 T cell receptor beta chains below was sequenced from the same sample in a study of Tregs in tolerant kidney transplant recipients. Produced via immunoSEQ multiplex PCR; TCRdb's table is partial and in-frame only. The sample holds 75,000 to 95,000 clones; more than 90% are singletons and the top ten take over 4%. The sample consisted of CD8+ T cells from blood. These receptors were collected from a human donor in good health.

The V and J genes are TRBV9 and TRBJ1-3; D not certain. The CDR3 sequence is 16 residues long. V lost 3 bases, J lost 1 base, and 14 bases lay in between. Germline CDR1 reads SGDLS; CDR2 reads YYNGEE. Written as DNA, the CDR3 is TGTGCCAGCAGCGCCAACGTCGTGATGTCTGGAAACACCATATATTTT. Translation: CASSANVVMSGNTIYF.

The rearrangement links TRBV10-1 to TRBJ1-1; D ambiguous. Trimming pared 0 bases from V and 0 bases from J, leaving 8 bases between. Germline-derived CDR1 and CDR2 are WNHNN and SYGVQD (reference sequence). The CDR3 consists of 15 residues. CDR3 protein: CASSESKVMNTEAFF. The CDR3 DNA is TGCGCCAGCAGTGAGTCGAAGGTGATGAACACTGAAGCTTTCTTT.

DNA of the CDR3: TGTGCCAGCCCCGTGGGGGAAAAACTGTTTTTT. Translation: CASPVGEKLFF. This chain uses TRBV2 with TRBJ1-4; no definite D call. The CDR3 has 11 residues. The germline gives CDR1 SNHLY, CDR2 FYNNEI. The V end lost 8 bases, the J end lost 8 bases, and 9 bases lay between the germline ends.

The count of this clone is one. J is TRBJ2-1 and V is TRBV14; TRBD2 matches 11 bases. Germline V CDR1 and CDR2: SGHDN, FVKESK. Trimming removed 3 bases from V and 3 bases from J; junction bases left unmatched: 4. This CDR3 has 16 amino acids. For the CDR3, the DNA is TGTGCCAGCAGCCAGAGGACTAGCGGGTTCTACAATGAGCAGTTCTTC. Residues: CASSQRTSGFYNEQFF.

This clone was detected once. The chain carries TRBV19 and TRBJ2-7, with D possibly TRBD1 on 6 matching bases. This CDR3 contains 14 residues. Germline V gene sequence: CDR1 LNHDA, CDR2 SQIVND (reference sequence). V dropped 1 base and J dropped 4 bases, with 11 bases sitting between them. This chain's CDR3 is CASSIVGRGYEQYF. The CDR3 nucleotides read TGTGCCAGTAGTATAGTTGGCAGGGGATACGAGCAGTACTTC.

The chain uses TRBV5-1 and TRBJ1-4, with 9 bases fitting TRBD1. Per the germline V gene, CDR1 is SGHRS and CDR2 is YFSETQ. V shed 3 bases and J 4 bases; nucleotides not matched to a gene: 7. There are 16 residues in the CDR3. In nucleotides, the CDR3 is TGCGCCAGCAGCTCGGGACAGGGCCTCTATAATGAAAAACTGTTTTTT. Translation: CASSSGQGLYNEKLFF.

The chain combines TRBV2 with TRBJ2-7, with D possibly TRBD1 on 5 matching bases. The CDR3 length is 12 residues. Trimming took 4 bases from V and 6 from J, leaving 10 bases between them. The germline V gene has CDR1 SNHLY and CDR2 FYNNEI. CDR3 bases: TGTGCCAGCAGTGCCACAGGACGCGAGCAGTACTTC. Its protein product is CASSATGREQYF.

The genes are TRBV23-1 and TRBJ2-2; 8 bases fit TRBD2. TRBV23-1 is sorted into the ORF group, with uncertain function. V shed 0 bases, J shed 6 bases, and the junction held 6 bases outside the gene matches. CDR3 length equals 16 residues. CDR3 loop: CASSQSSTSEAGELFF. The CDR3 nucleotides read TGCGCCAGCAGTCAATCCTCGACTAGCGAGGCCGGGGAGCTGTTTTTT.